The 17 T cell receptor beta chains below come from one sample, sequenced in a study of shared clonotypes between healthy human individuals. CD45RO-negative, CCR7-selected cells formed the naive CD8 fraction, which excluded terminally differentiated effector memory CD45RA+ cells. Profiling relied on immunoSEQ multiplex PCR, and the TCRdb table lists in-frame clones only, not all of them. The data contain 2 million to 2.5 million clones, roughly 91% of them singletons. The specimen sequenced was naive CD8+ T cells from PBMCs. These TCRs come from a man aged 18 to 35 in good health. Some clones in this sample may be carry-over from other donors' samples.

This clone appeared once. The CDR3 reads CASSFVRRGVELYSNQPQHF. The CDR3 DNA reads TGTGCCAGCAGCTTCGTCCGTAGGGGGGTCGAACTTTATAGCAATCAGCCCCAGCATTTT. The chain combines TRBV7-8 with TRBJ1-5; D may be TRBD1 (6 bases). The CDR3 totals 20 residues. V was cut by 3 bases and J by 0 bases, with 24 bases left in between. The germline V gene encodes CDR1 SGHVS and CDR2 FQNEAQ.

The rearrangement links TRBV13 to TRBJ2-5; 8 bases match TRBD2. CDR1 and CDR2 from the germline V gene are PRHDT and FYEKMQ (reference sequence). V shed 4 bases, J shed 2 bases, and the junction held 6 bases outside the gene matches. This CDR3 spans 15 amino acids. For the CDR3, the DNA is TGTGCCAGCAGCTCGGCGACTAGCGCTCAAGAGACCCAGTACTTC. Protein product: CASSSATSAQETQYF.

V gene TRBV10-3 combines with J gene TRBJ2-2, with a weak D call TRBD2 (6 bases). CDR3 length: 14 amino acids. Germline values: CDR1 ENHRY, CDR2 SYGVKD. Trimming removed 4 bases at V and 4 bases at J, with 10 bases between. The CDR3 here is CAISVGRGTGELFF. The CDR3 bases are TGTGCCATCAGTGTAGGGCGGGGCACCGGGGAGCTGTTTTTT.

The CDR3 nucleotides are TGTGCCAGCAGCTCGGGACAGGGGTATGGCTACACCTTC. Translating gives CASSSGQGYGYTF. The chain uses TRBV5-6 and TRBJ1-2, with 10 bases identical to TRBD1. Looked up from germline, CDR1 is SGHDT and CDR2 is YYEEEE. V shed 3 bases, J shed 5 bases, and the junction held 1 base outside the gene matches. The CDR3 spans 13 residues.

The CDR3 bases are TGTGCCAGCAGTTTCCCCGCTGCGGGGCCCTCCTACGAGCAGTACTTC. Its protein product is CASSFPAAGPSYEQYF. The V call is TRBV28, the J call TRBJ2-7, with D tentatively TRBD2 (6 bases). Germline V gives CDR1 MDHEN, CDR2 SYDVKM. This CDR3 is built from 16 residues. The V gene lost 3 bases and the J gene lost 0 bases, with 15 bases spanning the gap. Supplemented by reference TRBV28 and TRBJ2-7, the full variable domain reads DVKVTQSSRYLVKRTGEKVFLECVQDMDHENMFWYRQDPGLGLRLIYFSYDVKMKEKGDIPEGYSVSREKKERFSLILESASTNQTSMYLCASSFPAAGPSYEQYFGPGTRLTVT.

This clone has only one observation. The J gene is TRBJ1-2, the V gene TRBV12-5; no reliable D call. The CDR3 totals 12 residues. The V and J ends lost 3 bases and 6 bases respectively, with 8 bases between them. Germline CDR1 LGHNT, CDR2 FRNRAP. Here the CDR3 reads CASGFLGDGYTF. The DNA of the CDR3 is TGTGCTAGTGGTTTCCTGGGCGATGGCTACACCTTC.

This chain links TRBV5-6 with TRBJ2-1; 8 nucleotides align to TRBD1. Germline lookup yields CDR1 SGHDT and CDR2 YYEEEE. V shed 5 bases and J 14 bases; nucleotides not matched to a gene: 12. This CDR3 contains 13 residues. The CDR3 loop is CASSNQGALGKFF. The CDR3, as DNA: TGTGCCAGCAGTAATCAGGGGGCCCTGGGTAAGTTCTTC.

This chain links TRBV15 with TRBJ2-1; D is uncertain. The germline V gene has CDR1 LNHNV and CDR2 YYDKDF (reference sequence). Deletions cut 0 bases from V and 7 bases from J, with 10 bases between. This CDR3 has 14 amino acids. CDR3 nucleotide sequence: TGTGCCACCAGCAGAGATTTAAGTGAAAATGAGCAGTTCTTC. Encoded protein: CATSRDLSENEQFF.

V and J are TRBV5-1 and TRBJ1-1; D is unclear. This CDR3 comprises 12 residues. The germline V and J ends were trimmed by 4 bases and 7 bases, with 11 bases remaining between them. The germline V gene encodes CDR1 SGHRS and CDR2 YFSETQ. The CDR3 DNA sequence: TGCGCCAGCAGCCTCTTGGGCAGTGAAGCTTTCTTT. Protein product: CASSLLGSEAFF. The full variable domain, rest sourced from reference TRBV5-1 and TRBJ1-1, is KAGVTQTPRYLIKTRGQQVTLSCSPISGHRSVSWYQQTPGQGLQFLFEYFSETQRNKGNFPGRFSGRQFSNSRSEMNVSTLELGDSALYLCASSLLGSEAFFGQGTRLTVV.

The gene calls are TRBV29-1 and TRBJ2-7, with D maybe TRBD2 (5 bases). The V gene's germline CDR1 is SQVTM and CDR2 ANQGSEA. V was trimmed by 7 bases and J by 7 bases, leaving 17 bases between them. The CDR3 consists of 12 residues. CDR3 sequence (DNA): TGCAGCGCTGAGGGCAGTTTACGAGAGCAGTACTTC. This gives the protein CSAEGSLREQYF.

V and J are TRBV28 and TRBJ2-1; TRBD2 aligns across 9 bases. The CDR3 contains 19 residues. Germline V gene data show CDR1 as MDHEN and CDR2 as SYDVKM. V shed 3 bases, J shed 5 bases, and the junction held 17 bases outside the gene matches. CDR3 in DNA: TGTGCCAGCAGTTTTTTAGCTGGAAGGCGGGAGGGCCCAGACAATGAGCAGTTCTTC. Translating gives CASSFLAGRREGPDNEQFF.

The rearrangement joins TRBV7-9 to TRBJ1-5, with D uncertain. The CDR3 covers 14 residues. Germline V gives CDR1 SEHNR, CDR2 FQNEAQ (reference sequence). V was clipped by 0 bases and J by 5 bases, with 8 bases between them. The CDR3 coding sequence is TGTGCCAGCAGCTTAGCAGGGCCCCATCAGCCCCAGCATTTT. Translation gives CASSLAGPHQPQHF.

As for this clone: Other DNA sequences in the sample encode the same CDR3. The chain uses TRBV29-1 and TRBJ1-1, with TRBD1 as a possible D gene (6 bases). V was trimmed by 3 bases and J by 2 bases, leaving 10 bases between them. Germline V CDR1 and CDR2: SQVTM, ANQGSEA. The CDR3 is 13 residues long. This CDR3 is CSVEGGRNTEAFF. The CDR3 DNA is TGCAGCGTTGAGGGGGGGCGAAACACTGAAGCTTTCTTT.

The chain has TRBV6-6 and TRBJ2-3; a possible D gene is TRBD1 (6 bases). This CDR3 spans 16 amino acids. Germline assignment: CDR1 MNHNY and CDR2 SVGAGI (reference sequence). V lost 2 bases and J 4 bases, leaving 16 bases between the germline ends. The CDR3 bases are TGTGCCAGCAGTTACGCAGGGGCAGGTGCCTCAGATACGCAGTATTTT. Encoded protein: CASSYAGAGASDTQYF.

This clone was recorded at least ten times. V gene TRBV6-1 combines with J gene TRBJ2-1, with 8 bases matching TRBD2. This CDR3 has 16 amino acids. Germline V gene data show CDR1 as MNHNS and CDR2 as SASEGT. V trimming: 6 bases; J trimming: 2 bases; junction bases outside the gene matches: 9. The CDR3, as DNA: TGTGCCAGCAGGGAACGAAGCGGGAGTGCCTACAATGAGCAGTTCTTC. It yields the protein CASRERSGSAYNEQFF.

V and J are TRBV6-6 and TRBJ1-2, with no clear D. V lost 6 bases to trimming and J lost 8 bases, with 16 bases between them. CDR1 is MNHNY and CDR2 is SVGAGI in the germline V gene (reference sequence). The length of the CDR3 is 13 residues. CDR3 bases: TGTGCCAGCAGCCGAAACAAGGTCGAGGGCTACACCTTC. Translating gives CASSRNKVEGYTF.

The rearrangement uses TRBV13 and TRBJ2-5; no clear D. Germline loops: CDR1 PRHDT, CDR2 FYEKMQ (reference sequence). CDR3 length: 14 residues. The V gene lost 4 bases and the J gene lost 3 bases, with 12 bases spanning the gap. The CDR3 nucleotides read TGTGCCAGCAGCTCACCCGGGCAGGAAGAGACCCAGTACTTC. This encodes CASSSPGQEETQYF.